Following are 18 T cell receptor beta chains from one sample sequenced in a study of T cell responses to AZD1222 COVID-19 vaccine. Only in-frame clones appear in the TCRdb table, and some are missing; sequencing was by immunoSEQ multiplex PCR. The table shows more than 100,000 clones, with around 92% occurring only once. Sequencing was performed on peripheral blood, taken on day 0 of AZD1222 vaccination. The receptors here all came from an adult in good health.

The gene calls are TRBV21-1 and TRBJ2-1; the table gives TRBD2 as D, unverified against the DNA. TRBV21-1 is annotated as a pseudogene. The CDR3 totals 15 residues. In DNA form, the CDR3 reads TGTGCCAGCACTCAATTTCGCGGGGGGGGCAATGAGCAGTTCTTC. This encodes CASTQFRGGGNEQFF.

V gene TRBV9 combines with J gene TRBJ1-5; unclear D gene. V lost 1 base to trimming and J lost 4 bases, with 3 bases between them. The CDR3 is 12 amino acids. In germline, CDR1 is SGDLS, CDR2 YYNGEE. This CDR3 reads CASSVRNQPQHF. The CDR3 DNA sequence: TGTGCCAGCAGCGTACGAAATCAGCCCCAGCATTTT.

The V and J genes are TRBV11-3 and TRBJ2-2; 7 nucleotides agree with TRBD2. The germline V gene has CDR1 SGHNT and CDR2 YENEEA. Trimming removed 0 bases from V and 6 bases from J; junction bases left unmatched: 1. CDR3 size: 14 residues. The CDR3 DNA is TGTGCCAGCAGCTTAGATGCGGGGGCCGGGGAGCTGTTTTTT. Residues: CASSLDAGAGELFF.

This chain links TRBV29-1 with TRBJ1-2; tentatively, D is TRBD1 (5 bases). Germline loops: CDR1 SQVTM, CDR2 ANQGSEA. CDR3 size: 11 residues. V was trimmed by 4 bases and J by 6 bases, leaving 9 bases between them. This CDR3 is CSVVGGDGYTF. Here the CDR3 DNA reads TGCAGCGTTGTCGGAGGGGATGGCTACACCTTC.

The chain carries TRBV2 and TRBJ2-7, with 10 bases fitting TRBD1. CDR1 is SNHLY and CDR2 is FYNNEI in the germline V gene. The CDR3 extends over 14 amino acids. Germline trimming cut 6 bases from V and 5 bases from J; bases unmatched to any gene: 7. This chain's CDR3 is CASRKGQGTDEQYF. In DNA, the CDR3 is TGTGCCAGCAGGAAGGGACAGGGGACCGACGAGCAGTACTTC. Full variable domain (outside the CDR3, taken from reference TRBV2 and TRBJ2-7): EPEVTQTPSHQVTQMGQEVILRCVPISNHLYFYWYRQILGQKVEFLVSFYNNEISEKSEIFDDQFSVERPDGSNFTLKIRSTKLEDSAMYFCASRKGQGTDEQYFGPGTRLTVT.

CDR3 bases: TGTGCCCGGGGGCCTAGCGGGGGAGCGGGCATTCAGTACTTC. Translation: CARGPSGGAGIQYF. This chain joins TRBV30 and TRBJ2-4; the match to TRBD2 covers 10 bases. This CDR3 contains 14 residues. The junction had 13 bases not matched to a gene; V was cut back by 8 bases and J by 9 bases. Per the germline V gene, CDR1 is GTSNPN and CDR2 is SVGIG (reference sequence).

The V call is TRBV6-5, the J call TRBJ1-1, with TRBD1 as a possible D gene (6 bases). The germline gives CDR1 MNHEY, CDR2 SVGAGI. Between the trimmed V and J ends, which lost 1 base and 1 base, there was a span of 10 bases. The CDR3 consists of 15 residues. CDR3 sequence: CASSYFGRGNTEAFF. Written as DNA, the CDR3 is TGTGCCAGCAGTTACTTTGGCAGGGGGAACACTGAAGCTTTCTTT.

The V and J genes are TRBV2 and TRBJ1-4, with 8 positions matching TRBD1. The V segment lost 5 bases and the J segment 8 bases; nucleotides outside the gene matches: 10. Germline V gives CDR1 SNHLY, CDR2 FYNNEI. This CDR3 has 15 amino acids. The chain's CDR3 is CASSTSGQGREKLFF. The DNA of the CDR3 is TGTGCCAGCAGTACATCCGGACAGGGCCGAGAAAAACTGTTTTTT.

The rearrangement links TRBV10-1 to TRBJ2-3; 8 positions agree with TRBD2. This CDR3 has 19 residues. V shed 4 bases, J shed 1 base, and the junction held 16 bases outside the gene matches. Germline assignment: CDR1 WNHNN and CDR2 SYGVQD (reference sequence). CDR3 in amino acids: CASSVSPPGLGWGTDTQYF. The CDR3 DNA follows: TGCGCCAGCAGTGTTAGTCCGCCGGGACTAGGATGGGGCACAGATACGCAGTATTTT.

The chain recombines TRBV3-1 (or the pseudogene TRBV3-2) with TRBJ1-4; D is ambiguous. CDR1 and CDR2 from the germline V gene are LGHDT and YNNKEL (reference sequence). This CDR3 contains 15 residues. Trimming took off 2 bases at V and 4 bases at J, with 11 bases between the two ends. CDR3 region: CASSQRSGVNEKLFF. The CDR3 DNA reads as TGTGCCAGCAGCCAACGCAGTGGGGTTAATGAAAAACTGTTTTTT.

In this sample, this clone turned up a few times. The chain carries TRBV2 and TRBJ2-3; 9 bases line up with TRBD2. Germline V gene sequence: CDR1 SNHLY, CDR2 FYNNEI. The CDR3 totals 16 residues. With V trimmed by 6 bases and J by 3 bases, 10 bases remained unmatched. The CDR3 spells CASRLAGDRGTDTQYF. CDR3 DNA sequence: TGTGCCAGCAGATTAGCGGGGGACCGAGGGACAGATACGCAGTATTTT.

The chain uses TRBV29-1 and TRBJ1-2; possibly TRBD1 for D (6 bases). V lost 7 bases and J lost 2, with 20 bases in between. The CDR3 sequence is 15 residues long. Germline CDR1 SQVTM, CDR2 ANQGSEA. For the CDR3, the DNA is TGCAGCGATAGATCTACAGGGTTGGTAAACTATGGCTACACCTTC. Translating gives CSDRSTGLVNYGYTF.

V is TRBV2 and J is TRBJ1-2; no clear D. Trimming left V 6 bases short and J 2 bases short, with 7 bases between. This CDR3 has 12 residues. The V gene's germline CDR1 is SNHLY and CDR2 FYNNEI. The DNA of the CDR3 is TGTGCCAGCAGCGTAATGAACTATGGCTACACCTTC. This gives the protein CASSVMNYGYTF.

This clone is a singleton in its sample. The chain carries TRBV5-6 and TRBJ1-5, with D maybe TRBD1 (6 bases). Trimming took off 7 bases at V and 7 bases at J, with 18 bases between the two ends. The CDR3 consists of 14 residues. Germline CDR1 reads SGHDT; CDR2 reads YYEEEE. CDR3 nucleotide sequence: TGTGCCAGCGGAATATCCGGGACATACCAGCCCCAGCATTTT. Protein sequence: CASGISGTYQPQHF. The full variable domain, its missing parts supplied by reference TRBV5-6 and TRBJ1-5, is DAGVTQSPTHLIKTRGQQVTLRCSPKSGHDTVSWYQQALGQGPQFIFQYYEEEERQRGNFPDRFSGHQFPNYSSELNVNALLLGDSALYLCASGISGTYQPQHFGDGTRLSIL.

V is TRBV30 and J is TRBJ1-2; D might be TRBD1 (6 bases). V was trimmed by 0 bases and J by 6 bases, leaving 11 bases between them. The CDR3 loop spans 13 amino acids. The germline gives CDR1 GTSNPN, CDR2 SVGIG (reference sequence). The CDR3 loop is CAWSVYRADGYTF. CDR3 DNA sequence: TGTGCCTGGAGTGTATACAGGGCGGATGGCTACACCTTC.

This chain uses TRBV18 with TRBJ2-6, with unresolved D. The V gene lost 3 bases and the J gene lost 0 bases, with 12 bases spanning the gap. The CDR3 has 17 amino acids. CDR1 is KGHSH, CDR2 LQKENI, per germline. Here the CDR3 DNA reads TGTGCCAGCTCACCTCAGGCTACAAGCTCTGGGGCCAACGTCCTGACTTTC. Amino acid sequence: CASSPQATSSGANVLTF.

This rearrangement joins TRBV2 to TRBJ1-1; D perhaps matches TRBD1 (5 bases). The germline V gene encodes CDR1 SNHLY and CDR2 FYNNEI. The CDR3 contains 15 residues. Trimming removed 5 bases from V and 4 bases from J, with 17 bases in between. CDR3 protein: CASSSQGHYSTEAFF. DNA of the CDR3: TGTGCCAGCAGTTCCCAAGGACATTACAGCACTGAAGCTTTCTTT.

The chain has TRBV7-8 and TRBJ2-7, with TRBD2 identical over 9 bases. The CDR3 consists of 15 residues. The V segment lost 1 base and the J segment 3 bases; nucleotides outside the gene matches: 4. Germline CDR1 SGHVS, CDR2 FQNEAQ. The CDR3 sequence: CASSLVAGGRYEQYF. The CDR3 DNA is TGTGCCAGCAGCTTAGTGGCGGGGGGGCGCTACGAGCAGTACTTC.